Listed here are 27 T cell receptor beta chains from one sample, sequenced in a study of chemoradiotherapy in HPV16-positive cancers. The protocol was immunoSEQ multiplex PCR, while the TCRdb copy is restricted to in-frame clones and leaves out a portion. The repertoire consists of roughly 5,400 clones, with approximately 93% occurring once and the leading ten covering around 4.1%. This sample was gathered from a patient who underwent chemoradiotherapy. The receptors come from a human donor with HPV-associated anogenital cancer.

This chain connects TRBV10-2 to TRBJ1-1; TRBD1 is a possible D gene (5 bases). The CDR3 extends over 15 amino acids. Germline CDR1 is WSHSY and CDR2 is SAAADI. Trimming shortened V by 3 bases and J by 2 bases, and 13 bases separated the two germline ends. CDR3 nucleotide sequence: TGCGCCAGCAGTGAAAGGGCCGGGACCAACACTGAAGCTTTCTTT. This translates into CASSERAGTNTEAFF.

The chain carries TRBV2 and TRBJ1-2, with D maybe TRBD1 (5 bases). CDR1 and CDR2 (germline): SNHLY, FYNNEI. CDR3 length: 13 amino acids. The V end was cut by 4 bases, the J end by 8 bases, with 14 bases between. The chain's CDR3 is CASSGRTRGGYTF. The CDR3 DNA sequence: TGTGCCAGCAGTGGAAGGACAAGGGGAGGCTACACCTTC. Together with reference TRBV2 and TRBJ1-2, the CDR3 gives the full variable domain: EPEVTQTPSHQVTQMGQEVILRCVPISNHLYFYWYRQILGQKVEFLVSFYNNEISEKSEIFDDQFSVERPDGSNFTLKIRSTKLEDSAMYFCASSGRTRGGYTFGSGTRLTVV.

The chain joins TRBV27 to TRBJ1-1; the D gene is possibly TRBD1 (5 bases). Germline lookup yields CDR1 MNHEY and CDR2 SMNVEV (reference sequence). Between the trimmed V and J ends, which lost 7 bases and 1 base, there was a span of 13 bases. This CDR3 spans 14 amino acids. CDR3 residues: CASNPSGPNTEAFF. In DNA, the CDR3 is TGTGCCAGCAACCCATCGGGACCGAACACTGAAGCTTTCTTT.

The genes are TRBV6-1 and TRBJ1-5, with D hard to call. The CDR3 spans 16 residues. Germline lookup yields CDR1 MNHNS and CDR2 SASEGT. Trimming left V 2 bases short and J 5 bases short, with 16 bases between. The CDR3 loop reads CASSEPGRLKDQPQHF. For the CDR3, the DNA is TGTGCCAGCAGTGAACCGGGCAGGTTAAAGGATCAGCCCCAGCATTTT.

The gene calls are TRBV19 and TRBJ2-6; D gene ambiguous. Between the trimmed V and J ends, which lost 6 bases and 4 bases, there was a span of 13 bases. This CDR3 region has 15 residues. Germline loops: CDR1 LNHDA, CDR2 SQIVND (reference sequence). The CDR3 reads CASRALLGGANVLTF. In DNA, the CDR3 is TGTGCCAGTAGGGCCCTCCTTGGAGGGGCCAACGTCCTGACTTTC.

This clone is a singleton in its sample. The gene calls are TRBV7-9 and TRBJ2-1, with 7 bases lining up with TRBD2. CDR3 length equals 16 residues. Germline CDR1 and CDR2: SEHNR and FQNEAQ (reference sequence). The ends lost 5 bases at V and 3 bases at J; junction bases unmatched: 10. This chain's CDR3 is CASSPRETSNYNEQFF. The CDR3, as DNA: TGTGCCAGCAGCCCGCGCGAGACTAGCAACTACAATGAGCAGTTCTTC.

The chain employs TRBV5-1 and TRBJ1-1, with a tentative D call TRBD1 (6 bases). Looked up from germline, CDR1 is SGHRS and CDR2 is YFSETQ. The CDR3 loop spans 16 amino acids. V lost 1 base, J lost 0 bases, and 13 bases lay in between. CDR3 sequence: CASSLQGPTMNTEAFF. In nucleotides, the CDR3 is TGCGCCAGCAGCTTGCAGGGGCCGACGATGAACACTGAAGCTTTCTTT.

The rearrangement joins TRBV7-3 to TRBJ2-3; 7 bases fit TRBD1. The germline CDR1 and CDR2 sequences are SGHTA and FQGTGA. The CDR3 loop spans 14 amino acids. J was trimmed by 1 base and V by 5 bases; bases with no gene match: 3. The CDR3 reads CASSEGQGTDTQYF. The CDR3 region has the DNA TGTGCCAGCAGCGAAGGACAGGGCACAGATACGCAGTATTTT.

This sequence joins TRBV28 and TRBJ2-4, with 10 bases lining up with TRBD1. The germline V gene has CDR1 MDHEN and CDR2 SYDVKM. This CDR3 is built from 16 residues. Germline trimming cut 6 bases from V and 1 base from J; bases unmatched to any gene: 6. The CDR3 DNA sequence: TGTGCCAGCAGCCCGACAGGGGGCGCCGCCAAAAACATTCAGTACTTC. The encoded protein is CASSPTGGAAKNIQYF.

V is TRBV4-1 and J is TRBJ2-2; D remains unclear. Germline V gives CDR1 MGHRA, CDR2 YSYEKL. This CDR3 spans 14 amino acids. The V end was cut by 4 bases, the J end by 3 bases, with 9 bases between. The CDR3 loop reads CASSLEQDTGELFF. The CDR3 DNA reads TGCGCCAGCAGCCTCGAGCAAGACACCGGGGAGCTGTTTTTT.

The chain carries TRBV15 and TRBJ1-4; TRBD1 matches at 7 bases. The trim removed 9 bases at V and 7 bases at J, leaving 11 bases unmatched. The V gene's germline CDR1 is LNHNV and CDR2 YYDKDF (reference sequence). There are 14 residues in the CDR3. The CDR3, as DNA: TGTGCCACTTCCCAGACAGGGAAGACTGAAAAACTGTTTTTT. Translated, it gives CATSQTGKTEKLFF. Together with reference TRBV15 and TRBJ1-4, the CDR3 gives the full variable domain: DAMVIQNPRYQVTQFGKPVTLSCSQTLNHNVMYWYQQKSSQAPKLLFHYYDKDFNNEADTPDNFQSRRPNTSFCFLDIRSPGLGDTAMYLCATSQTGKTEKLFFGSGTQLSVL.

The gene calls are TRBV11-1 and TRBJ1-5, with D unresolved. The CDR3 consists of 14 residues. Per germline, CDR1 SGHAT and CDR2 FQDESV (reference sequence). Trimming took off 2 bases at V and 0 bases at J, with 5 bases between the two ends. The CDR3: CASSLSGSNQPQHF. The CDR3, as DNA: TGTGCCAGCAGCTTAAGCGGTAGCAATCAGCCCCAGCATTTT.

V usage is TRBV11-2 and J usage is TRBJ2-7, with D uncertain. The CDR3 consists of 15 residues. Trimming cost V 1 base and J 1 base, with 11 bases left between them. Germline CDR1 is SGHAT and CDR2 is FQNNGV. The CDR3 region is CASSLGDIRSYEQYF. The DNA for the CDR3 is TGTGCCAGCAGCTTAGGAGACATCCGTTCCTACGAGCAGTACTTC. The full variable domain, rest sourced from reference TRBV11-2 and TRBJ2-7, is EAGVAQSPRYKIIEKRQSVAFWCNPISGHATLYWYQQILGQGPKLLIQFQNNGVVDDSQLPKDRFSAERLKGVDSTLKIQPAKLEDSAVYLCASSLGDIRSYEQYFGPGTRLTVT.

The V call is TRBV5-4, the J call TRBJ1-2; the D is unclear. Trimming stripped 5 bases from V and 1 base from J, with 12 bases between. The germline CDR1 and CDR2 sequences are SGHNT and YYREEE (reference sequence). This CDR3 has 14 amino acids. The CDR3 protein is CASRNGDFNYGYTF. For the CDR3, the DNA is TGTGCCAGCAGGAATGGTGACTTTAACTATGGCTACACCTTC.

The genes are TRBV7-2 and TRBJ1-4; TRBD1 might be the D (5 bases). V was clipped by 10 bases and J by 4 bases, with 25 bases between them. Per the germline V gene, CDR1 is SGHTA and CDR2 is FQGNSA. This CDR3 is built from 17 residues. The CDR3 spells CATARTRLRPFNEKLFF. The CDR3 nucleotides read TGTGCCACCGCCCGGACACGTTTACGTCCGTTTAATGAAAAACTGTTTTTT.

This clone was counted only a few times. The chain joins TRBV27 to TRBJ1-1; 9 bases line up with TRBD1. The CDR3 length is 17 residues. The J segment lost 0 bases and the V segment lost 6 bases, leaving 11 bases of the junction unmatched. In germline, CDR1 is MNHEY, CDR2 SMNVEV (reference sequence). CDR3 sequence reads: CASSELPGQGMNTEAFF. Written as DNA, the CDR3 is TGTGCCAGCAGCGAACTCCCGGGACAGGGCATGAACACTGAAGCTTTCTTT.

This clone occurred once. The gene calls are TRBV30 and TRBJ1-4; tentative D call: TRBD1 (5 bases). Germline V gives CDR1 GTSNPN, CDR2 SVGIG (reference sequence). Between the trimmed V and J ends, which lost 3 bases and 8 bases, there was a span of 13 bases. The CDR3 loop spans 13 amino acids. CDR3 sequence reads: CAWSGDQGEKLFF. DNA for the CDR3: TGTGCCTGGAGCGGGGACCAAGGGGAAAAACTGTTTTTT.

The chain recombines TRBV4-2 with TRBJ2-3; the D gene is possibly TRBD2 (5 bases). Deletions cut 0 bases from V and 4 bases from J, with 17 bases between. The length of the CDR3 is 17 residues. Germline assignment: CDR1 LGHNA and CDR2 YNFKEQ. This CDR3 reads CASSQDLHGEGPDTQYF. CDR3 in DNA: TGTGCCAGCAGCCAAGATTTACATGGAGAGGGCCCAGATACGCAGTATTTT.

In nucleotides, the CDR3 is TGTGCCAGTAGTATCGGGGGTTCGAACACTGAAGCTTTCTTT. Amino acid sequence: CASSIGGSNTEAFF. V usage is TRBV19 and J usage is TRBJ1-1; D is perhaps TRBD1 (5 bases). V lost 3 bases and J 1 base, leaving 9 bases between the germline ends. The CDR3 sequence is 14 residues long. Germline CDR1 LNHDA, CDR2 SQIVND (reference sequence).

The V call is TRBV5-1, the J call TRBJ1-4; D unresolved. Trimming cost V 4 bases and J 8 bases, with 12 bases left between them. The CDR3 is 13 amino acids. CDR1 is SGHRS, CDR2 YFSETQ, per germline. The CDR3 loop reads CASSPTGQEKLFF. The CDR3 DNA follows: TGCGCCAGCAGCCCCACTGGGCAGGAAAAACTGTTTTTT.

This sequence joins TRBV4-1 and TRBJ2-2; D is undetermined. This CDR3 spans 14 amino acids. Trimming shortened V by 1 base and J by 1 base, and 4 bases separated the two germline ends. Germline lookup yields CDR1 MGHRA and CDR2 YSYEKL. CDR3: CASSQAGNTGELFF. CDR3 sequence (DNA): TGCGCCAGCAGCCAAGCCGGGAACACCGGGGAGCTGTTTTTT.

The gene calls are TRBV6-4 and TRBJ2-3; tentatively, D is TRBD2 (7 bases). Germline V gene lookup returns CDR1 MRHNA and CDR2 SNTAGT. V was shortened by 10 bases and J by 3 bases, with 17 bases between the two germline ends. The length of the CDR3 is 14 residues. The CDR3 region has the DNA TGTGCCACCGCGCCGGGGGGCGCGACAGATACGCAGTATTTT. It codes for CATAPGGATDTQYF.

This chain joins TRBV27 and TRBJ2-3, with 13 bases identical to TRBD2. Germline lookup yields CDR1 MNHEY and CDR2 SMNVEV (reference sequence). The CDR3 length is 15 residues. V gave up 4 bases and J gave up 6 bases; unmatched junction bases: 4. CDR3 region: CASSSLAGGHDTQYF. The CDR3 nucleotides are TGTGCCAGCAGTTCACTAGCGGGGGGGCATGATACGCAGTATTTT.

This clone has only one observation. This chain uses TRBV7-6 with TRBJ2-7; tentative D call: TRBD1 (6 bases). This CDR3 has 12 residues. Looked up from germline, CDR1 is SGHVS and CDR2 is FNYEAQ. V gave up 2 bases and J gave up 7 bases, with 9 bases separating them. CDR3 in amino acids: CASSLNREEQYF. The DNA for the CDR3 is TGTGCCAGCAGCTTAAACAGGGAGGAGCAGTACTTC.

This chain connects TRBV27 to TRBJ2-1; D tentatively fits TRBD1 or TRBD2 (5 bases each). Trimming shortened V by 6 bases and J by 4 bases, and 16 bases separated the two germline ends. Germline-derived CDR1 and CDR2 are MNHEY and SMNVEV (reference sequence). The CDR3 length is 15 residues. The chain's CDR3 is CASSRPGTAYNEQFF. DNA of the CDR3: TGTGCCAGCAGCCGACCGGGGACCGCTTACAATGAGCAGTTCTTC.

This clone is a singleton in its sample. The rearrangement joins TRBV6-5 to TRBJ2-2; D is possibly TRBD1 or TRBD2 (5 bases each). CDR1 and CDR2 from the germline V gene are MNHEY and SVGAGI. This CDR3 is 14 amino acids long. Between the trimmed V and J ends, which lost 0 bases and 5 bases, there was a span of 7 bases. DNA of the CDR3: TGTGCCAGCAGTTACTCGGGGGAAACCGGGGAGCTGTTTTTT. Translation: CASSYSGETGELFF.

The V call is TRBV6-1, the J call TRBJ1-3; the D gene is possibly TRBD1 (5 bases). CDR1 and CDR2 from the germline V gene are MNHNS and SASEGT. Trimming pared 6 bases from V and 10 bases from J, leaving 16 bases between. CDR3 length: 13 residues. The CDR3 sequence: CASSRKGEGTIYF. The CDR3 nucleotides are TGTGCCAGCAGCCGAAAAGGGGAGGGTACCATATATTTT.